A single sample is the source of the 12 T cell receptor beta chains below, sequenced in a study of shared clonotypes between healthy human individuals. Sequencing used immunoSEQ multiplex PCR; TCRdb keeps in-frame clones, though not all of them. The sample shows some 2,500,000 clones, roughly 93% of them seen only once. Sequencing was performed on naive CD4+ T cells from PBMCs. Subset given: CD45RA+ positively selected. All receptors derive from a man younger than 30 in good health. Some clones in this sample may be carry-over from other donors' samples.

The rearrangement joins TRBV5-4 to TRBJ1-4; D not resolved. Germline lookup yields CDR1 SGHNT and CDR2 YYREEE (reference sequence). The germline V and J ends were trimmed by 1 base and 7 bases, with 8 bases remaining between them. This CDR3 region has 13 residues. CDR3 bases: TGTGCCAGCAGCTTGTATTCGGGTGAAAAACTGTTTTTT. As protein: CASSLYSGEKLFF.

A single count supports this clone. J is TRBJ2-2 and V is TRBV4-2, with D maybe TRBD2 (6 bases). V was trimmed by 0 bases and J by 7 bases, leaving 15 bases between them. CDR3 length: 16 residues. Germline V gene sequence: CDR1 LGHNA, CDR2 YNFKEQ. The CDR3 region is CASSQDRSVGGGELFF. CDR3 in DNA: TGTGCCAGCAGCCAAGATCGAAGCGTGGGGGGCGGGGAGCTGTTTTTT.

The chain carries TRBV30 and TRBJ1-1; D is unresolved. The germline V gene has CDR1 GTSNPN and CDR2 SVGIG (reference sequence). V gave up 4 bases and J gave up 7 bases, with 16 bases separating them. CDR3 length: 13 amino acids. CDR3 DNA sequence: TGTGCCTGGACCAGAGTTAGCACTGGTGAAGCTTTCTTT. Its translation: CAWTRVSTGEAFF.

The chain joins TRBV5-1 to TRBJ2-2; 10 bases are a match to TRBD1. In germline, CDR1 is SGHRS, CDR2 YFSETQ. After removal of 5 bases from V and 5 bases from J, the junction contained 6 bases not matched to a gene. This CDR3 spans 15 amino acids. The CDR3 region has the DNA TGCGCCAGCAGGCAAAGACAGGGGGCTACCGGGGAGCTGTTTTTT. Protein sequence: CASRQRQGATGELFF.

As for this clone: The same CDR3 can be traced to other DNA sequences in this sample. CDR3 amino acids: CASNRDRTYEQYF. For the CDR3, the DNA is TGTGCCAGCAACAGGGACCGAACCTACGAGCAGTACTTC. The V call is TRBV6-1, the J call TRBJ2-7, with D possibly TRBD1 on 6 matching bases. V was cut by 7 bases and J by 2 bases, with 12 bases left in between. The CDR3 extends over 13 amino acids. CDR1 is MNHNS and CDR2 is SASEGT in the germline V gene.

About this clone: At the DNA level, this CDR3 is encoded by other sequences in the same sample as well. The CDR3: CSARVNTEAFF. CDR3 nucleotides: TGCAGCGCAAGGGTGAACACTGAAGCTTTCTTT. This chain uses TRBV29-1 with TRBJ1-1; D gene uncertain. This CDR3 is 11 amino acids long. Germline CDR1 reads SQVTM; CDR2 reads ANQGSEA. V was shortened by 7 bases and J by 0 bases, with 6 bases between the two germline ends.

The chain is built from TRBV10-2 and TRBJ2-7; no clear D gene. Trimming removed 3 bases from V and 3 bases from J, with 6 bases in between. The CDR3 consists of 12 residues. CDR1 is WSHSY, CDR2 SAAADI, per germline. The CDR3 loop is CASSDLVYEQYF. The CDR3 DNA reads TGCGCCAGCAGTGATCTCGTCTACGAGCAGTACTTC.

The rearrangement joins TRBV28 to TRBJ2-6; D unresolved. The CDR3 is 18 residues long. Trimming removed 6 bases at V and 4 bases at J, with 22 bases between. Germline V CDR1 and CDR2: MDHEN, SYDVKM. The DNA for the CDR3 is TGTGCCAGCAGACCTCGGTCGAAGGGCCTCGTAGGGGCCAACGTCCTGACTTTC. It codes for CASRPRSKGLVGANVLTF. The complete variable domain, with remaining parts taken from reference TRBV28 and TRBJ2-6, reads DVKVTQSSRYLVKRTGEKVFLECVQDMDHENMFWYRQDPGLGLRLIYFSYDVKMKEKGDIPEGYSVSREKKERFSLILESASTNQTSMYLCASRPRSKGLVGANVLTFGAGSRLTVL.

The V and J genes are TRBV19 and TRBJ1-2; 8 bases line up with TRBD1. This CDR3 is 16 amino acids long. Germline V gene lookup returns CDR1 LNHDA and CDR2 SQIVND (reference sequence). V trimming: 4 bases; J trimming: 1 base; junction bases outside the gene matches: 8. The CDR3 here is CASSTHRDRSNYGYTF. The CDR3 bases are TGTGCCAGTAGTACCCACCGGGACAGGAGTAACTATGGCTACACCTTC.

The chain has TRBV5-1 and TRBJ2-5; no clear D. V was shortened by 0 bases and J by 1 base, with 10 bases between the two germline ends. The CDR3 sequence is 15 residues long. Germline V CDR1 and CDR2: SGHRS, YFSETQ. In DNA, the CDR3 is TGCGCCAGCAGCTTGGCCATCGCGTTCCAAGAGACCCAGTACTTC. This codes for CASSLAIAFQETQYF. Drawing the rest from reference TRBV5-1 and TRBJ2-5, the complete variable domain is KAGVTQTPRYLIKTRGQQVTLSCSPISGHRSVSWYQQTPGQGLQFLFEYFSETQRNKGNFPGRFSGRQFSNSRSEMNVSTLELGDSALYLCASSLAIAFQETQYFGPGTRLLVL.

The chain carries TRBV5-8 and TRBJ1-1; TRBD1 agrees at 7 bases. In germline, CDR1 is SGHTS, CDR2 YDEGEE. The V gene end was trimmed by 2 bases and the J gene end by 5 bases; junction bases not matched to a gene: 6. CDR3 length equals 14 residues. CDR3 bases: TGTGCCAGCAGCTTTAGGGGGCAGGGAACTGAAGCTTTCTTT. Its protein product is CASSFRGQGTEAFF.

The V call is TRBV27, the J call TRBJ2-7; the D gene is possibly TRBD2 (5 bases). The germline gives CDR1 MNHEY, CDR2 SMNVEV (reference sequence). This CDR3 is 14 amino acids long. The V and J ends lost 6 bases and 0 bases respectively, with 12 bases between them. CDR3 region: CASSNYRDSYEQYF. DNA for the CDR3: TGTGCCAGCAGCAACTACCGGGACTCCTACGAGCAGTACTTC.